This TCR beta chain was captured in a study of blood T cell repertoires in COVID-19. This CDR3 has 15 residues. J was trimmed by 2 bases and V by 5 bases; bases with no gene match: 3. Germline values: CDR1 SGHNT, CDR2 YYREEE (reference sequence). The data were produced by immunoSEQ multiplex PCR, yet TCRdb's version contains in-frame clones alone and is incomplete. This table holds 70,000 to 85,000 clones, roughly 86% found once. This clonotype originated in a man aged 55-75 years with acute or convalescent COVID-19. Sequenced input: peripheral blood. The chain recombines TRBV5-4 with TRBJ2-1; the match to TRBD1 covers 11 bases. In nucleotides, the CDR3 is TGTGCCAGCAGACCGGACAGGGGGCCCTACAATGAGCAGTTCTTC. Protein sequence: CASRPDRGPYNEQFF.